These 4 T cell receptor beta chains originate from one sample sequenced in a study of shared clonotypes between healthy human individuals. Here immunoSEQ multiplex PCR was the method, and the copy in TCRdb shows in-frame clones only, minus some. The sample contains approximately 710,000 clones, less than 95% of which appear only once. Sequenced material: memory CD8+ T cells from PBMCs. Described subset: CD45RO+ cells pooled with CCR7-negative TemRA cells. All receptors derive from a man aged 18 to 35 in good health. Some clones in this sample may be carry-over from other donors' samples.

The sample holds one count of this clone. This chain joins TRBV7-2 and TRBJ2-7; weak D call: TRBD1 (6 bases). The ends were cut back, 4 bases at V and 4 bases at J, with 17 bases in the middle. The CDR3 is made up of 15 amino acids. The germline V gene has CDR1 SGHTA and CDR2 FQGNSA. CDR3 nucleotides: TGTGCCAGCAGCTCCCCCCGGGGACATATATACGAGCAGTACTTC. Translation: CASSSPRGHIYEQYF.

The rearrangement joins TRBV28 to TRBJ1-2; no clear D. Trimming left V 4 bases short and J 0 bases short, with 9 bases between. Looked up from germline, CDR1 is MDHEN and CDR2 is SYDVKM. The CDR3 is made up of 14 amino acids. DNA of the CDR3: TGTGCCAGCAGTTCGGGTCAAGCTAACTATGGCTACACCTTC. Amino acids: CASSSGQANYGYTF.

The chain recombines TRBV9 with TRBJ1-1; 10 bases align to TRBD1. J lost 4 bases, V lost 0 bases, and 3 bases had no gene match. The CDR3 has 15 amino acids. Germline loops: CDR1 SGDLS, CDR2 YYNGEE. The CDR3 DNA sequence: TGTGCCAGCAGCGTAGATGGGACAGGGGTCACTGAAGCTTTCTTT. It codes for CASSVDGTGVTEAFF.

The CDR3 DNA reads TGCGCCAGCAGCCAAGATTATGGGACTGTGAGTACCGGGGAGCTGTTTTTT. This translates into CASSQDYGTVSTGELFF. This chain joins TRBV4-1 and TRBJ2-2, with D perhaps TRBD2 (6 bases). V was pared by 0 bases and J by 5 bases, with 16 bases between. The CDR3 consists of 17 residues. From germline, CDR1 is MGHRA and CDR2 YSYEKL.